The 32 T cell receptor beta chains in this list originate from one sample, sequenced in a study of regulatory T cells in long-lasting Graves disease. Combining iRepertoire HTBI primers with Arm-PCR of CDR3 regions, the authors built TCR beta libraries. TCRdb re-derived calls from the multiplex PCR reads in MiXCR, one entry per CDR3 protein. The table shows over 450,000 distinct CDR3 sequences, with about 22% occurring only once. As to time point: persistent/refractory GD, antithyroid drugs over 5 years with positive TRAb. The TCR library was prepared using RNA isolated from PBMCs. The input for sequencing was peripheral blood mononuclear cells (PBMCs), taken when the disease was refractory, from a patient treated with antithyroid drugs. The receptors stem from a female donor with Graves disease.

This clonotype was seen repeatedly, ten times or more. The rearrangement uses TRBV2 and TRBJ1-1; D is ambiguous. Trimming took off 6 bases at V and 0 bases at J, with 14 bases between the two ends. The CDR3 consists of 15 residues. Germline values: CDR1 SNHLY, CDR2 FYNNEI. DNA for the CDR3: TGTGCCAGCAGCGACGACACTGATATGAACACTGAAGCTTTCTTT. This encodes CASSDDTDMNTEAFF.

This clonotype was counted ten times or more. The J gene is TRBJ2-5, the V gene TRBV20-1; 8 bases line up with TRBD2. The CDR3 spans 14 residues. J lost 3 bases, V lost 4 bases, and 7 bases had no gene match. CDR1 is DFQATT and CDR2 is SNEGSKA in the germline V gene (reference sequence). This chain's CDR3 is CSATIAGPKETQYF. The CDR3 DNA sequence: TGCAGTGCTACGATAGCGGGGCCGAAAGAGACCCAGTACTTC.

The chain has TRBV5-1 and TRBJ2-4; D not certain. V lost 0 bases, J lost 7 bases, and 14 bases lay in between. From germline, CDR1 is SGHRS and CDR2 YFSETQ. CDR3 length: 15 amino acids. CDR3 nucleotides: TGCGCCAGCAGCTTGGGGTGGACGGCCACTAACATTCAGTACTTC. It specifies CASSLGWTATNIQYF.

This clonotype was recorded many times. The chain recombines TRBV13 with TRBJ2-7; TRBD2 aligns across 7 bases. There are 14 residues in the CDR3. V lost 5 bases and J lost 4; bases outside the gene matches: 8. CDR1 PRHDT and CDR2 FYEKMQ come from the germline V gene (reference sequence). In DNA, the CDR3 is TGTGCCAGCAGCCCGGGGAGGGCCGGATACGAGCAGTACTTC. It translates to CASSPGRAGYEQYF.

The chain joins TRBV20-1 to TRBJ2-3, with a tentative D call TRBD2 (6 bases). Germline lookup yields CDR1 DFQATT and CDR2 SNEGSKA (reference sequence). The CDR3 covers 16 residues. Trimming stripped 0 bases from V and 1 base from J, with 14 bases between. CDR3 sequence (DNA): TGCAGTGCTAGAGATCGTCTCTGGGGGGGCACAGATACGCAGTATTTT. It codes for CSARDRLWGGTDTQYF.

Regarding this clonotype: A much larger clone lies one base from this, so it may be a read error. J is TRBJ1-1 and V is TRBV27, with D perhaps TRBD1 (5 bases). This CDR3 is 16 amino acids long. Germline V gene data show CDR1 as MNHEY and CDR2 as SMNVEV (reference sequence). V lost 6 bases and J lost 1, with 18 bases in between. The CDR3 nucleotides are TGTGCCAGCAGCGCCCACCTACAGGAGCCGAACACTGAAGCTTTCTTT. It is translated as CASSAHLQEPNTEAFF.

The rearrangement links TRBV28 to TRBJ2-1, with 9 positions matching TRBD2. V shed 6 bases and J 6 bases; nucleotides not matched to a gene: 12. From germline, CDR1 is MDHEN and CDR2 SYDVKM. The CDR3 is made up of 16 amino acids. CDR3 loop: CASSSPVAGASNEQFF. The CDR3 coding sequence is TGTGCCAGCAGCTCCCCAGTAGCGGGAGCCAGCAATGAGCAGTTCTTC. Full variable domain (missing parts from reference TRBV28 and TRBJ2-1): DVKVTQSSRYLVKRTGEKVFLECVQDMDHENMFWYRQDPGLGLRLIYFSYDVKMKEKGDIPEGYSVSREKKERFSLILESASTNQTSMYLCASSSPVAGASNEQFFGPGTRLTVL.

This clonotype was observed a few times. This chain links TRBV4-1 with TRBJ1-1; the D is unclear. The CDR3 runs to 17 residues. The germline V gene encodes CDR1 MGHRA and CDR2 YSYEKL. V lost 0 bases and J lost 2, with 16 bases in between. The CDR3 region is CASSQDYLEGENTEAFF. CDR3 in DNA: TGCGCCAGCAGCCAAGATTATTTGGAGGGCGAAAACACTGAAGCTTTCTTT.

This clonotype was found many times. V gene TRBV12-3 or TRBV12-4 combines with J gene TRBJ2-2; perhaps TRBD2 as D (6 bases). The CDR3 has 19 amino acids. V gave up 6 bases and J gave up 3 bases, with 26 bases separating them. The DNA for the CDR3 is TGTGCCAGCAGACTCCGGAATGAGTTGGGAGGCCGGGACACCGGGGAGCTGTTTTTT. This sequence encodes CASRLRNELGGRDTGELFF.

The sample holds a few counts of this clonotype. This chain joins TRBV3-1 and TRBJ2-5; TRBD2 matches 14 bases. CDR1 and CDR2 (germline): LGHDT, YNNKEL (reference sequence). The CDR3 is 16 residues long. Unmatched junction bases numbered 8, after V lost 7 bases and J lost 4 bases. This CDR3 is CASTKGTSGRGETQYF. Written as DNA, the CDR3 is TGTGCCAGCACCAAAGGGACTAGCGGGAGAGGAGAGACCCAGTACTTC.

This clonotype appeared many times. This chain connects TRBV28 to TRBJ1-5; no clear D. Per the germline V gene, CDR1 is MDHEN and CDR2 is SYDVKM. CDR3 size: 11 residues. V lost 7 bases, J lost 0 bases, and 1 base lay in between. In DNA, the CDR3 is TGTGCCAGCAATAGCAATCAGCCCCAGCATTTT. This encodes CASNSNQPQHF.

This clonotype was observed at least ten times. This sequence joins TRBV11-1 and TRBJ1-1; D not resolved. This CDR3 spans 12 amino acids. V dropped 5 bases and J dropped 7 bases, with 11 bases sitting between them. Germline V CDR1 and CDR2: SGHAT, FQDESV (reference sequence). This CDR3 reads CASSQNRDEAFF. The CDR3, as DNA: TGTGCCAGCAGCCAGAACAGAGATGAAGCTTTCTTT.

The table lists this clonotype with a few counts. A much larger clone lies one base from this, so it may be a read error. It is likely a read error, because the conserved phenylalanine at the end of the CDR3 is missing. The chain joins TRBV11-2 to TRBJ1-1; TRBD1 is a possible D gene (5 bases). The CDR3 covers 13 residues. Trimming cost V 6 bases and J 10 bases, with 18 bases left between them. CDR1 is SGHAT, CDR2 FQNNGV, per germline. The CDR3 here is CASRPPRDVRAFS. The CDR3 bases are TGTGCCAGCAGACCCCCCAGGGACGTTCGAGCTTTCTCT.

This clonotype appeared many times. This chain connects TRBV7-9 to TRBJ1-2; D ambiguous. Germline lookup yields CDR1 SEHNR and CDR2 FQNEAQ (reference sequence). Between the trimmed V and J ends, which lost 5 bases and 6 bases, there was a span of 10 bases. This CDR3 spans 12 amino acids. For the CDR3, the DNA is TGTGCCAGCAGCCACGGGTCGAATGGCTACACCTTC. Translating gives CASSHGSNGYTF.

The chain joins TRBV30 to TRBJ1-1; D remains unclear. This CDR3 has 14 residues. Germline-derived CDR1 and CDR2 are GTSNPN and SVGIG (reference sequence). V was shortened by 0 bases and J by 1 base, with 9 bases between the two germline ends. The CDR3 bases are TGTGCCTGGAGTGTTGGTTTGGGGAACACTGAAGCTTTCTTT. Amino acid sequence: CAWSVGLGNTEAFF.

This chain connects TRBV5-6 to TRBJ2-4; D call uncertain. CDR1 SGHDT and CDR2 YYEEEE come from the germline V gene. This CDR3 comprises 13 residues. The V gene lost 1 base and the J gene lost 6 bases, with 8 bases spanning the gap. CDR3 residues: CASSLSTSNIQYF. For the CDR3, the DNA is TGTGCCAGCAGCTTGTCGACATCAAACATTCAGTACTTC.

This clonotype occurred many times. The J gene is TRBJ2-5, the V gene TRBV20-1; 7 bases fit TRBD2. Trimming cost V 6 bases and J 3 bases; bases outside gene matches: 7. The CDR3 has 13 amino acids. In germline, CDR1 is DFQATT, CDR2 SNEGSKA (reference sequence). CDR3 in amino acids: CSAGGGVKETQYF. The CDR3, as DNA: TGCAGTGCCGGTGGGGGGGTGAAAGAGACCCAGTACTTC.

This clonotype was seen a few times. The V call is TRBV14, the J call TRBJ1-5; weak D call: TRBD1 (5 bases). CDR3 length equals 17 residues. CDR1 is SGHDN and CDR2 is FVKESK in the germline V gene. V was shortened by 0 bases and J by 9 bases, with 21 bases between the two germline ends. Here the CDR3 DNA reads TGTGCCAGCAGCCAAGACGAGGGTTTGGGGGGGAAATGGCCCCAGCATTTT. It encodes CASSQDEGLGGKWPQHF.

The gene calls are TRBV20-1 and TRBJ1-2; 8 bases are a match to TRBD1. CDR1 and CDR2 from the germline V gene are DFQATT and SNEGSKA (reference sequence). Unmatched junction bases numbered 13, after V lost 0 bases and J lost 4 bases. The CDR3 extends over 17 amino acids. For the CDR3, the DNA is TGCAGTGCTAGAGATCCGAACGACAGGGGCCCCCTCTATGGCTACACCTTC. This encodes CSARDPNDRGPLYGYTF.

V usage is TRBV29-1 and J usage is TRBJ1-2; D call uncertain. Trimming removed 7 bases from V and 0 bases from J, with 15 bases in between. This CDR3 comprises 14 residues. Germline CDR1 reads SQVTM; CDR2 reads ANQGSEA. As DNA, the CDR3 is TGCAGCGCCTCCGGCTACATAACTAACTATGGCTACACCTTC. This codes for CSASGYITNYGYTF. The full variable domain, rest sourced from reference TRBV29-1 and TRBJ1-2, is SAVISQKPSRDICQRGTSLTIQCQVDSQVTMMFWYRQQPGQSLTLIATANQGSEATYESGFVIDKFPISRPNLTFSTLTVSNMSPEDSSIYLCSASGYITNYGYTFGSGTRLTVV.

This clonotype was seen repeatedly, ten times or more. The chain links TRBV12-3 or TRBV12-4 to TRBJ2-5; 10 nucleotides match TRBD2. This CDR3 has 16 residues. The V and J ends lost 2 bases and 5 bases, in that order; junction bases with no gene match: 8. The chain's CDR3 is CASSLQGSGRTETQYF. The CDR3, as DNA: TGTGCCAGCAGTTTACAGGGTAGCGGGAGGACCGAGACCCAGTACTTC.

The V and J genes are TRBV4-1 and TRBJ1-4; a possible D gene is TRBD1 (6 bases). Germline CDR1 is MGHRA and CDR2 is YSYEKL. Trimming cost V 4 bases and J 8 bases, with 11 bases left between them. The CDR3 covers 13 residues. The CDR3 spells CASSPAGEEKLFF. Written as DNA, the CDR3 is TGCGCCAGCAGCCCGGCAGGGGAGGAAAAACTGTTTTTT.

This clonotype was seen ten or more times. The chain has TRBV2 and TRBJ2-7, with no clear D. The CDR3 spans 11 residues. Germline CDR1 reads SNHLY; CDR2 reads FYNNEI. The V end was cut by 6 bases, the J end by 5 bases, with 8 bases between. In nucleotides, the CDR3 is TGTGCCAGCAGCCAGGTTGACGAGCAGTACTTC. Its protein is CASSQVDEQYF.

This clonotype was counted between two and nine times. This chain links TRBV16 with TRBJ1-2; no definite D call. The CDR3 has 11 amino acids. V was pared by 2 bases and J by 13 bases, with 11 bases between. The germline V gene encodes CDR1 KGHSY and CDR2 FQNENV. CDR3 loop: CASSQGPMGTF. The CDR3 DNA is TGTGCCAGCAGCCAAGGCCCGATGGGCACCTTC.

V gene TRBV20-1 combines with J gene TRBJ2-7, with D maybe TRBD2 (5 bases). The CDR3 runs 16 residues. V was shortened by 1 base and J by 7 bases, with 23 bases between the two germline ends. CDR1 and CDR2 (germline): DFQATT, SNEGSKA (reference sequence). The CDR3 is CSARVPSATSTGEQYF. For the CDR3, the DNA is TGCAGTGCTAGAGTCCCAAGCGCGACCTCTACGGGGGAGCAGTACTTC.

This clonotype appeared a few times. The rearrangement uses TRBV20-1 and TRBJ2-7; D is ambiguous. Germline lookup yields CDR1 DFQATT and CDR2 SNEGSKA (reference sequence). The CDR3 has 14 residues. Trimming took 7 bases from V and 0 from J, leaving 16 bases between them. The CDR3 is CSVLSRRSSYEQYF. As DNA, the CDR3 is TGCAGTGTATTGTCCCGGCGGAGCTCCTACGAGCAGTACTTC.

This chain uses TRBV15 with TRBJ1-5; D unresolved. There are 14 residues in the CDR3. The germline V and J ends were trimmed by 5 bases and 3 bases, with 11 bases remaining between them. Germline-derived CDR1 and CDR2 are LNHNV and YYDKDF (reference sequence). CDR3 DNA: TGTGCCACCAGCCCTGAGGTTACCAATCAGCCCCAGCATTTT. It specifies CATSPEVTNQPQHF.

This chain joins TRBV7-9 and TRBJ1-2; perhaps TRBD1 as D (6 bases). From germline, CDR1 is SEHNR and CDR2 FQNEAQ (reference sequence). CDR3 length: 14 residues. Trimming shortened V by 5 bases and J by 11 bases, and 21 bases separated the two germline ends. The CDR3, as DNA: TGTGCCAGCAGCCGCGTAGGGGGACGGAGCCATTACACCTTC. Protein sequence: CASSRVGGRSHYTF.

This clonotype was detected ten times or more. This chain connects TRBV5-1 to TRBJ2-4; TRBD1 matches at 10 bases. The CDR3 runs 15 residues. CDR1 SGHRS and CDR2 YFSETQ come from the germline V gene. The V gene end was trimmed by 4 bases and the J gene end by 7 bases; junction bases not matched to a gene: 8. In nucleotides, the CDR3 is TGCGCCAGCAGCGTTACCGGGACAGGGGAGAACATTCAGTACTTC. Residues: CASSVTGTGENIQYF.

This clonotype has at least ten counts. The chain carries TRBV13 and TRBJ2-2; 9 nucleotides match TRBD1. Germline loops: CDR1 PRHDT, CDR2 FYEKMQ (reference sequence). CDR3 length: 17 amino acids. V shed 5 bases and J 3 bases; nucleotides not matched to a gene: 10. The DNA for the CDR3 is TGTGCCAGCAGCCCCGGACAGGGGTCGGGTTACACCGGGGAGCTGTTTTTT. Translating gives CASSPGQGSGYTGELFF.

The genes are TRBV6-2 or TRBV6-3 and TRBJ2-5; 11 nucleotides line up with TRBD2. CDR3 length: 16 residues. Trimming at V came to 4 bases and at J to 4 bases, leaving 8 bases not matched to a gene. CDR1 and CDR2 (germline): MNHEY, SVGEGT. The CDR3 DNA follows: TGTGCCAGCAGTTCCGGGCTAGCGGGAGGAGGAGAGACCCAGTACTTC. Protein sequence: CASSSGLAGGGETQYF.

Comment on this clonotype: At one of its ends the junction is not consistent with the germline gene, which may arise from a read error. V and J are TRBV5-6 and TRBJ1-5; possible D gene TRBD1, 6 bases. CDR1 is SGHDT and CDR2 is YYEEEE in the germline V gene. This CDR3 has 15 amino acids. DNA for the CDR3: TGTGCCGGCAGACTTTGGGGGCAGGGTAATCAGCCCCAGCATTTT. Translated, it gives CAGRLWGQGNQPQHF.